One sample yielded the 21 T cell receptor beta chains listed below, sequenced in a study of shared clonotypes between healthy human individuals. Clones were read by immunoSEQ multiplex PCR, and TCRdb kept only the in-frame ones, dropping some. The data contain approximately 710,000 clones, less than 95% of them singletons. Sequencing was done on a sample of memory CD8+ T cells from PBMCs. Stated subset: CD45RO+ cells pooled with CCR7-negative TemRA cells. Receptors originate from a young man in good health. Some clones in this sample may be carry-over from other donors' samples.

The chain has TRBV28 and TRBJ2-2, with 8 bases lining up with TRBD2. This CDR3 region has 18 residues. The germline CDR1 and CDR2 sequences are MDHEN and SYDVKM. V shed 7 bases and J 4 bases; nucleotides not matched to a gene: 17. CDR3 coding DNA: TGTGCCAGCACCCTTAGGGTGGCGGGAGGTCGTAGCACCGGGGAGCTGTTTTTT. It specifies CASTLRVAGGRSTGELFF.

The rearrangement joins TRBV4-3 to TRBJ2-7, with D tentatively TRBD2 (5 bases). Deletions cut 6 bases from V and 2 bases from J, with 14 bases between. The CDR3 contains 14 residues. Germline V gives CDR1 LGHNA, CDR2 YSLEER. In DNA, the CDR3 is TGCGCCAGCAGTCCCGGCGGGCAGGCCTACGAGCAGTACTTC. This codes for CASSPGGQAYEQYF.

The genes are TRBV10-3 and TRBJ1-3; unclear D gene. Per germline, CDR1 ENHRY and CDR2 SYGVKD. This CDR3 region has 15 residues. Between the trimmed V and J ends, which lost 0 bases and 0 bases, there was a span of 6 bases. CDR3 sequence: CAISESSSSGNTIYF. DNA for the CDR3: TGTGCCATCAGTGAGTCGAGTAGCTCTGGAAACACCATATATTTT.

The chain employs TRBV5-1 and TRBJ2-1; D not resolved. V was shortened by 2 bases and J by 0 bases, with 12 bases between the two germline ends. The length of the CDR3 is 16 residues. Looked up from germline, CDR1 is SGHRS and CDR2 is YFSETQ. The CDR3 sequence: CASSFFWATSYNEQFF. CDR3 in DNA: TGCGCCAGCAGCTTTTTCTGGGCGACCTCCTACAATGAGCAGTTCTTC.

This clone was seen once. The chain links TRBV5-6 to TRBJ2-1, with 12 nucleotides matching TRBD2. Germline CDR1 is SGHDT and CDR2 is YYEEEE. V shed 2 bases and J 4 bases; nucleotides not matched to a gene: 10. The CDR3 totals 18 residues. CDR3 loop: CASSFGTSGSYQYNEQFF. DNA of the CDR3: TGTGCCAGCAGCTTTGGGACTAGCGGGTCTTACCAATACAATGAGCAGTTCTTC.

The CDR3 reads CASSSDRGYGNTIYF. For the CDR3, the DNA is TGTGCCAGCAGCTCCGATCGGGGGTATGGAAACACCATATATTTT. This chain links TRBV11-2 with TRBJ1-3; the D gene is possibly TRBD1 (5 bases). Germline lookup yields CDR1 SGHAT and CDR2 FQNNGV. Trimming removed 4 bases from V and 3 bases from J, with 13 bases in between. There are 15 residues in the CDR3. Together with reference TRBV11-2 and TRBJ1-3, the CDR3 gives the full variable domain: EAGVAQSPRYKIIEKRQSVAFWCNPISGHATLYWYQQILGQGPKLLIQFQNNGVVDDSQLPKDRFSAERLKGVDSTLKIQPAKLEDSAVYLCASSSDRGYGNTIYFGEGSWLTVV.

This chain joins TRBV4-1 and TRBJ2-7, with TRBD2 matching over 8 bases. In germline, CDR1 is MGHRA, CDR2 YSYEKL. V lost 1 base and J lost 0; bases outside the gene matches: 5. The CDR3 has 16 amino acids. DNA of the CDR3: TGCGCCAGCAGCCAAGGGGCTAGCGGGTCCTCCTACGAGCAGTACTTC. It is translated as CASSQGASGSSYEQYF.

This clone occurred a few times. The chain employs TRBV11-2 and TRBJ2-1; unclear D gene. Between the trimmed V and J ends, which lost 2 bases and 10 bases, there was a span of 6 bases. CDR1 SGHAT and CDR2 FQNNGV come from the germline V gene. The CDR3 sequence is 11 residues long. The chain's CDR3 is CASSLNWEQFF. The DNA for the CDR3 is TGTGCCAGCAGCTTAAATTGGGAGCAGTTCTTC.

Turning to this clone: The sample contains more than one DNA sequence encoding this CDR3. The V and J genes are TRBV29-1 and TRBJ2-7; a possible D gene is TRBD2 (7 bases). Trimming shortened V by 6 bases and J by 0 bases, and 12 bases separated the two germline ends. CDR1 is SQVTM and CDR2 is ANQGSEA in the germline V gene. The CDR3 contains 13 residues. The chain's CDR3 is CSVSGGSSYEQYF. The CDR3 nucleotides are TGCAGCGTGTCGGGGGGCAGCTCCTACGAGCAGTACTTC.

This chain joins TRBV11-1 and TRBJ2-2; D remains unclear. This CDR3 spans 15 amino acids. Looked up from germline, CDR1 is SGHAT and CDR2 is FQDESV (reference sequence). V dropped 1 base and J dropped 1 base, with 7 bases sitting between them. The CDR3 spells CASSLEVQNTGELFF. CDR3 coding DNA: TGTGCCAGCAGCTTAGAAGTGCAGAACACCGGGGAGCTGTTTTTT.

This chain joins TRBV6-1 and TRBJ2-7; TRBD1 or TRBD2 may be the D gene (5 bases each). The germline V gene has CDR1 MNHNS and CDR2 SASEGT. The CDR3 has 13 amino acids. V lost 5 bases, J lost 6 bases, and 14 bases lay in between. The CDR3 DNA reads TGTGCCAGCAGTTGGGGGAGAATCGGCGAGCAGTACTTC. Its protein product is CASSWGRIGEQYF.

A note on this clone: In the same sample, other DNA sequences code for this CDR3. V and J are TRBV9 and TRBJ2-7; a weak D match, TRBD1 (6 bases). Germline V gives CDR1 SGDLS, CDR2 YYNGEE. There are 14 residues in the CDR3. With 3 bases removed from V and 0 bases from J, the gap between germline ends came to 10 bases. CDR3 in amino acids: CASSAGDRSYEQYF. The CDR3 coding sequence is TGTGCCAGCAGCGCAGGGGACCGCTCCTACGAGCAGTACTTC.

The rearrangement joins TRBV30 to TRBJ2-7, with 8 positions matching TRBD1. Germline V gene lookup returns CDR1 GTSNPN and CDR2 SVGIG (reference sequence). This CDR3 comprises 14 residues. Trimming removed 3 bases from V and 4 bases from J; junction bases left unmatched: 8. The CDR3 sequence: CAWSSGTGGYEQYF. In nucleotides, the CDR3 is TGTGCCTGGAGCTCTGGGACAGGAGGGTACGAGCAGTACTTC.

This chain joins TRBV19 and TRBJ1-2; D is uncertain. Trimming cost V 5 bases and J 8 bases, with 18 bases left between them. Germline CDR1 reads LNHDA; CDR2 reads SQIVND (reference sequence). The CDR3 runs to 14 residues. CDR3 in amino acids: CASSPRGTLPGYTF. Written as DNA, the CDR3 is TGTGCCAGTAGTCCCCGTGGAACCTTACCCGGCTACACCTTC. Drawing the rest from reference TRBV19 and TRBJ1-2, the complete variable domain is DGGITQSPKYLFRKEGQNVTLSCEQNLNHDAMYWYRQDPGQGLRLIYYSQIVNDFQKGDIAEGYSVSREKKESFPLTVTSAQKNPTAFYLCASSPRGTLPGYTFGSGTRLTVV.

This chain connects TRBV7-2 to TRBJ2-3, with D perhaps being TRBD1 or TRBD2 (5 bases each). The CDR3 consists of 11 residues. From germline, CDR1 is SGHTA and CDR2 FQGNSA. V was clipped by 5 bases and J by 8 bases, with 8 bases between them. CDR3 sequence: CASSPGGTQYF. In DNA form, the CDR3 reads TGTGCCAGCAGCCCTGGGGGTACGCAGTATTTT.

This clone was found once. The chain has TRBV19 and TRBJ1-5, with 8 bases lining up with TRBD1. The CDR3 is 18 amino acids. Germline V gene sequence: CDR1 LNHDA, CDR2 SQIVND (reference sequence). V lost 3 bases and J lost 4; bases outside the gene matches: 14. The CDR3, as DNA: TGTGCCAGTAGTATCGGGCCCGCACAGGGGGTGGGAAATCAGCCCCAGCATTTT. Protein sequence: CASSIGPAQGVGNQPQHF.

The V call is TRBV19, the J call TRBJ2-2; no clear D. CDR1 is LNHDA and CDR2 is SQIVND in the germline V gene (reference sequence). Trimming took off 10 bases at V and 8 bases at J, with 8 bases between the two ends. The CDR3 runs to 10 residues. The CDR3 loop is CATAAGELFF. For the CDR3, the DNA is TGTGCCACGGCAGCGGGGGAGCTGTTTTTT.

The gene calls are TRBV4-1 and TRBJ2-1; maybe TRBD1 (5 bases). The germline V gene has CDR1 MGHRA and CDR2 YSYEKL. Trimming left V 6 bases short and J 0 bases short, with 12 bases between. The CDR3 sequence is 15 residues long. CDR3 loop: CASRLGDSSYNEQFF. The DNA of the CDR3 is TGCGCCAGCAGGCTAGGCGACAGCTCCTACAATGAGCAGTTCTTC.

This clone was observed a few times. The rearrangement joins TRBV6-6 to TRBJ1-1; no clear D gene. The CDR3 length is 15 residues. V was shortened by 0 bases and J by 0 bases, with 8 bases between the two germline ends. Germline values: CDR1 MNHNY, CDR2 SVGAGI (reference sequence). The CDR3 here is CASSYSYRLNTEAFF. The CDR3 DNA reads as TGTGCCAGCAGTTACTCCTACAGATTGAACACTGAAGCTTTCTTT.

Comments on this clone: Other DNA sequences from this sample encode an identical CDR3 as well. J is TRBJ1-1 and V is TRBV5-6; D is unclear. V was clipped by 0 bases and J by 5 bases, with 8 bases between them. Per the germline V gene, CDR1 is SGHDT and CDR2 is YYEEEE. This CDR3 has 13 amino acids. CDR3 sequence (DNA): TGTGCCAGCAGCTTGGGAGGACGGACTGAAGCTTTCTTT. Translated, it gives CASSLGGRTEAFF.

The V and J genes are TRBV18 and TRBJ2-3; 7 bases match TRBD1. The V gene end was trimmed by 3 bases and the J gene end by 2 bases; junction bases not matched to a gene: 5. The CDR3 loop spans 15 amino acids. Per the germline V gene, CDR1 is KGHSH and CDR2 is LQKENI. CDR3 residues: CASSPETGITDTQYF. CDR3 bases: TGTGCCAGCTCACCGGAGACAGGGATCACAGATACGCAGTATTTT.